Each of the 9 T cell receptor beta chains below was sequenced from the same sample in a study of T cell repertoires in cytomegalovirus infection. TCRdb ran MiXCR on the reads and lists one entry per CDR3 protein. The sample shows fewer than 200,000 distinct CDR3 sequences, around 15% of them seen only once. Sequencing used PBMCs. The receptors were sampled from a human donor in good health (CMV status not recorded). Some clones in this sample may be carry-over from other donors' samples.

This clonotype occurred many times. The genes are TRBV4-3 and TRBJ2-1, with no clear D. The CDR3 is 12 amino acids. CDR1 LGHNA and CDR2 YSLEER come from the germline V gene. Between the trimmed V and J ends, which lost 0 bases and 12 bases, there was a span of 9 bases. The CDR3 reads CASSQDAARQFF. The CDR3 DNA follows: TGCGCCAGCAGCCAAGATGCCGCTAGGCAGTTCTTC.

In this sample, this clonotype turned up many times. The rearrangement links TRBV7-8 to TRBJ1-6; no reliable D call. The V end was cut by 2 bases, the J end by 9 bases, with 11 bases between. There are 14 residues in the CDR3. CDR1 and CDR2 (germline): SGHVS, FQNEAQ. The chain's CDR3 is CASSLRVGRSPLHF. In DNA, the CDR3 is TGTGCCAGCAGCTTAAGAGTTGGACGTTCACCCCTCCACTTT.

The table lists this clonotype with many counts. Here the CDR3 DNA reads TGTGCCAGCAGCTTACCGAGGACAGGGTATGCTTTCTTT. Translating gives CASSLPRTGYAFF. The chain employs TRBV7-2 and TRBJ1-1; 8 positions match TRBD1. Germline lookup yields CDR1 SGHTA and CDR2 FQGNSA. V was pared by 2 bases and J by 11 bases, with 7 bases of the junction left unmatched. The CDR3 has 13 amino acids.

V is TRBV29-1 and J is TRBJ1-1; D call uncertain. V lost 7 bases and J lost 3, with 9 bases in between. CDR1 is SQVTM, CDR2 ANQGSEA, per germline. The CDR3 has 11 residues. In nucleotides, the CDR3 is TGCAGCGATGGGAGCTACACTGAAGCTTTCTTT. It codes for CSDGSYTEAFF.

The table lists this clonotype with a few counts. The chain couples TRBV20-1 to TRBJ2-3; TRBD2 matches 8 bases. The CDR3 consists of 16 residues. The J segment lost 2 bases and the V segment lost 4 bases, leaving 11 bases of the junction unmatched. Per germline, CDR1 DFQATT and CDR2 SNEGSKA (reference sequence). CDR3 DNA sequence: TGCAGTGCTACCCCCCAATTAGCGGGGACCACAGATACGCAGTATTTT. It is translated as CSATPQLAGTTDTQYF.

This clonotype was seen many times. This chain joins TRBV10-3 and TRBJ1-2; D remains ambiguous. The CDR3 is 13 residues long. CDR1 is ENHRY, CDR2 SYGVKD, per germline. V lost 3 bases to trimming and J lost 4 bases, with 9 bases between them. The chain's CDR3 is CAISEGPGYGYTF. As DNA, the CDR3 is TGTGCCATCAGTGAAGGGCCGGGCTATGGCTACACCTTC.

The rearrangement joins TRBV7-9 to TRBJ2-3, with D perhaps TRBD1 (5 bases). The CDR3 consists of 16 residues. The V gene lost 5 bases and the J gene lost 3 bases, with 18 bases spanning the gap. Per germline, CDR1 SEHNR and CDR2 FQNEAQ (reference sequence). CDR3 region: CASSRTTGARTDTQYF. The DNA for the CDR3 is TGTGCCAGCAGCAGAACGACTGGGGCTAGGACAGATACGCAGTATTTT. Looking up the rest from reference TRBV7-9 and TRBJ2-3 gives the full variable domain: DTGVSQNPRHKITKRGQNVTFRCDPISEHNRLYWYRQTLGQGPEFLTYFQNEAQLEKSRLLSDRFSAERPKGSFSTLEIQRTEQGDSAMYLCASSRTTGARTDTQYFGPGTRLTVL.

There are a few counts of this clonotype. The V gene is TRBV20-1, the J gene TRBJ1-1, with a weak D call TRBD1 (6 bases). V lost 0 bases and J 1 base, leaving 12 bases between the germline ends. Germline CDR1 is DFQATT and CDR2 is SNEGSKA (reference sequence). This CDR3 spans 15 amino acids. CDR3 DNA sequence: TGCAGTGCTAGAGATGTCCGGGGGGCGAACACTGAAGCTTTCTTT. Encoded protein: CSARDVRGANTEAFF.

The chain is built from TRBV20-1 and TRBJ2-7; a weak D match, TRBD2 (6 bases). Germline V gene data show CDR1 as DFQATT and CDR2 as SNEGSKA (reference sequence). This CDR3 comprises 12 residues. CDR3 sequence reads: CSAPGTSYEQYF. DNA for the CDR3: TGCAGCGCACCAGGGACTTCCTACGAGCAGTACTTC.